Reported below is one T cell receptor beta chain. Its matching antigen is unknown. Second doses at about 4 or about 12 weeks were pooled. Clones were read by immunoSEQ multiplex PCR, and TCRdb kept only the in-frame ones, dropping some. The sample lists approximately 150,000 clones, less than 95% occurring once. This specimen belongs to a study of T cell responses to AZD1222 COVID-19 vaccine. General study results and limits: Reports indicate that nearly half of spike-specific TCRs are directed at unmutated variant regions. Baseline seropositivity characterized only a handful of AZD1222 recipients. Repertoire sampling happened only post peak T cell response.

With 0 bases removed from V and 3 bases from J, the gap between germline ends came to 12 bases. The CDR3 sequence is 15 residues long. Germline loops: CDR1 SGHRS, CDR2 YFSETQ. Sequenced material: peripheral blood, taken 28 days after the second AZD1222 dose. V is TRBV5-1 and J is TRBJ1-2; no clear D. This receptor was obtained from an adult who received the AZD1222 COVID-19 vaccine. This chain's CDR3 is CASSLGIGPDYGYTF. The CDR3 coding sequence is TGCGCCAGCAGCTTGGGAATCGGGCCGGACTATGGCTACACCTTC.